The text below deals with one TCR beta chain. Its specificity is unknown. Using immunoSEQ multiplex PCR, the repertoire was profiled, and TCRdb retains in-frame clones only, with some absent. This table holds approximately 20,000 clones, approximately 90% found once. Sampled 1 year posttransplant, controls received myeloablative marrow transplants, methotrexate and a calcineurin inhibitor. This record belongs to a study of T cells after posttransplantation cyclophosphamide. General study findings and limits: Blood and skin or GI T cell repertoires showed limited TRB overlap. After PTCy, TRB diversity resembled that of CNI/methotrexate controls.

The CDR3 sequence is 14 residues long. Germline values: CDR1 SGHAT, CDR2 FQNNGV. V lost 5 bases, J lost 1 base, and 9 bases lay in between. The sequences come from PBMCs, collected approximately 370 days after allogeneic stem cell transplant with calcineurin inhibitor and methotrexate. This sequence originates from a female patient aged 25-40 years who received an allogeneic stem cell transplant from an unrelated donor, was CMV-positive, and had acute and chronic GVHD. The graft donor may have contributed some T cells. V is TRBV11-2 and J is TRBJ1-3; D gene unclear. As DNA, the CDR3 is TGTGCCAGCAGCCCAGCGGGTTCTGGAAACACCATATATTTT. Its protein is CASSPAGSGNTIYF.